A single sample gave rise to the 4 T cell receptor beta chains below, sequenced in a study of T cells in Graves' hyperthyroidism and ophthalmopathy. TCR beta CDR3 sequences were amplified from RNA transcripts. Researchers ran a first-round RT-PCR on the TCR CDR3 using the HTBI primer set. TCRdb used MiXCR to reprocess the multiplex PCR reads, holding one entry per CDR3 protein. This table holds 200,000 to 250,000 distinct CDR3 sequences, around 26% found once. Sequencing was done on a sample of blood. These receptors were obtained from a woman aged 40 to 55 with Graves' ophthalmopathy.

This clonotype was found many times. The chain has TRBV27 and TRBJ1-6; D may be TRBD1 (6 bases). The CDR3 covers 16 residues. Germline V gene lookup returns CDR1 MNHEY and CDR2 SMNVEV (reference sequence). V was clipped by 5 bases and J by 5 bases, with 16 bases between them. The CDR3 loop reads CASSEITGIHNSPLHF. CDR3 nucleotide sequence: TGTGCCAGCAGTGAAATTACAGGGATCCATAATTCACCCCTCCACTTT.

This clonotype was detected ten times or more. This chain links TRBV20-1 with TRBJ1-2; the D gene is possibly TRBD1 (5 bases). The length of the CDR3 is 14 residues. In germline, CDR1 is DFQATT, CDR2 SNEGSKA (reference sequence). V was clipped by 1 base and J by 2 bases, with 11 bases between them. The chain's CDR3 is CSARGGMSNYGYTF. The CDR3 DNA reads as TGCAGTGCTAGAGGGGGGATGTCGAACTATGGCTACACCTTC.

The chain uses TRBV6-1 and TRBJ1-2; 9 positions agree with TRBD1. V lost 1 base and J lost 1; bases outside the gene matches: 10. Germline CDR1 MNHNS, CDR2 SASEGT. The CDR3 consists of 18 residues. CDR3 sequence: CASSEGSVAGQGNYGYTF. The CDR3 DNA sequence: TGTGCCAGCAGTGAAGGAAGCGTCGCGGGACAGGGTAACTATGGCTACACCTTC.

This clonotype appeared many times. The chain is built from TRBV30 and TRBJ2-7; 7 nucleotides match TRBD2. With 5 bases clipped from V and 1 base from J, the junction kept 2 bases outside the gene matches. This CDR3 spans 12 amino acids. Germline V CDR1 and CDR2: GTSNPN, SVGIG (reference sequence). The CDR3 nucleotides are TGTGCCTGGGGCGGGAGATCCTACGAGCAGTACTTC. It yields the protein CAWGGRSYEQYF.